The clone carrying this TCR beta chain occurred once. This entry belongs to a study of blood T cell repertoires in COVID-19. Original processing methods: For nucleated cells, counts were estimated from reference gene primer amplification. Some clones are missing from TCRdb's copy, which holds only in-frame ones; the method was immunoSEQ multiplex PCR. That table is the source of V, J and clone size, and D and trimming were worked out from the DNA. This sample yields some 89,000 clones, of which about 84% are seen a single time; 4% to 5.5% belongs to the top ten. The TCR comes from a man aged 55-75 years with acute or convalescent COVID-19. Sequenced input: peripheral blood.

The chain's CDR3 is CASSYRGLGDTQYF. CDR3 bases: TGTGCCAGCAGCTACAGGGGGCTAGGAGATACGCAGTATTTT. The gene calls are TRBV13 and TRBJ2-3; the match to TRBD1 covers 9 bases. With V trimmed by 4 bases and J by 5 bases, 4 bases remained unmatched. CDR3 length equals 14 residues. Germline loops: CDR1 PRHDT, CDR2 FYEKMQ (reference sequence).